Reported below is one T cell receptor beta chain. The CDR3 has 18 residues. With 3 bases clipped from V and 2 bases from J, the junction kept 7 bases outside the gene matches. Germline values: CDR1 KGHDR, CDR2 SFDVKD. Produced via immunoSEQ multiplex PCR; TCRdb's table is partial and in-frame only. This repertoire shows around 200,000 clones, 86% found once; its top ten account for roughly 20%. These data belong to a study of blood T cell repertoires in COVID-19. This chain uses TRBV24-1 with TRBJ1-4, with 11 nucleotides matching TRBD1. The sequence derives from a man aged 70-80 years with active or convalescent COVID-19. Sample: peripheral blood. CDR3: CATSDGGQGAGTNEKLFF. Written as DNA, the CDR3 is TGTGCCACCAGTGATGGCGGACAGGGGGCTGGGACTAATGAAAAACTGTTTTTT.